The 5 T cell receptor beta chains below were found in one sample sequenced in a study of blood T cell repertoires in COVID-19. Sequenced by immunoSEQ multiplex PCR; TCRdb stores in-frame clones only, minus some. The table has more than 45,000 clones, approximately 82% seen once. Source material: peripheral blood. The receptors derive from a human donor in a cohort sampled during active COVID-19.

This clone was counted a single time. The rearrangement links TRBV7-2 to TRBJ2-3; D remains unclear. CDR1 and CDR2 (germline): SGHTA, FQGNSA. There are 13 residues in the CDR3. Trimming removed 5 bases from V and 2 bases from J, with 8 bases in between. This CDR3 reads CASSPRFTDTQYF. The CDR3 DNA follows: TGTGCCAGCAGCCCCCGTTTCACAGATACGCAGTATTTT.

This chain connects TRBV11-3 to TRBJ2-7, with D perhaps TRBD1 (6 bases). The germline gives CDR1 SGHNT, CDR2 YENEEA. The V gene lost 1 base and the J gene lost 5 bases, with 15 bases spanning the gap. This CDR3 comprises 15 residues. CDR3 sequence (DNA): TGTGCCAGCAGCTTAGGGGAAACAGGGATCCACGAGCAGTACTTC. Amino acid sequence: CASSLGETGIHEQYF. Combining the CDR3 with reference TRBV11-3 and TRBJ2-7 gives the whole variable domain EAGVVQSPRYKIIEKKQPVAFWCNPISGHNTLYWYLQNLGQGPELLIRYENEEAVDDSQLPKDRFSAERLKGVDSTLKIQPAELGDSAVYLCASSLGETGIHEQYFGPGTRLTVT.

The table lists this clone with a few counts. The rearrangement uses TRBV7-2 and TRBJ1-5; D perhaps matches TRBD1 (5 bases). The germline V gene encodes CDR1 SGHTA and CDR2 FQGNSA. The CDR3 sequence is 13 residues long. Trimming stripped 3 bases from V and 4 bases from J, with 7 bases between. The CDR3 region has the DNA TGTGCCAGCAGCTTTAAGGGGAATCAGCCCCAGCATTTT. Its translation is CASSFKGNQPQHF.

This sequence joins TRBV19 and TRBJ2-7, with D unresolved. Between the trimmed V and J ends, which lost 6 bases and 2 bases, there was a span of 20 bases. The CDR3 runs 16 residues. CDR1 is LNHDA, CDR2 SQIVND, per germline (reference sequence). CDR3 residues: CASSGRWQANAYEQYF. The CDR3 nucleotides are TGTGCCAGTAGCGGCCGTTGGCAGGCCAACGCCTACGAGCAGTACTTC.

The chain joins TRBV4-3 to TRBJ2-5, with 7 bases fitting TRBD2. The CDR3 sequence is 14 residues long. Germline loops: CDR1 LGHNA, CDR2 YSLEER. Trimming cost V 1 base and J 5 bases; bases outside gene matches: 4. For the CDR3, the DNA is TGCGCCAGCAGCCAAGGACTAGCTTGGGAGACCCAGTACTTC. Protein product: CASSQGLAWETQYF.